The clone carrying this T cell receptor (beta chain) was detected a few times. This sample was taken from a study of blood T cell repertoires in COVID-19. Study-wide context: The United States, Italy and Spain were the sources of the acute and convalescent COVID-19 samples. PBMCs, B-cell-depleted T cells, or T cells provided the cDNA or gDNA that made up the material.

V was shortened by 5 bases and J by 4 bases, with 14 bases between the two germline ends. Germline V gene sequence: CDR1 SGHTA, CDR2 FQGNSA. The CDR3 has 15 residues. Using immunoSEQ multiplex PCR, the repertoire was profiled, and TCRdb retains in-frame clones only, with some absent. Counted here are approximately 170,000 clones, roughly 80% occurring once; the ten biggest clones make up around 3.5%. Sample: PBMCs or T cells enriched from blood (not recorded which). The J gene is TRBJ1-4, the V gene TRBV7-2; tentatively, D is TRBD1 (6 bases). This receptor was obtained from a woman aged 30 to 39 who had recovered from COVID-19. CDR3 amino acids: CASSNQGLVNEKLFF. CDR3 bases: TGTGCCAGCAGCAACCAGGGGTTAGTTAATGAAAAACTGTTTTTT.